These 5 T cell receptor beta chains were sequenced from one sample in a study of blood T cell repertoires in COVID-19. The table came from immunoSEQ multiplex PCR; TCRdb's copy has only in-frame clones and leaves some out. The table lists 95,000 to 110,000 clones, about 80% of them singletons. Source material: peripheral blood. The receptor set was obtained from a human donor in a cohort sampled during active COVID-19.

The rearrangement uses TRBV6-1 and TRBJ2-7; D is unresolved. The ends were cut back, 1 base at V and 2 bases at J, with 12 bases in the middle. Germline V gene sequence: CDR1 MNHNS, CDR2 SASEGT. There are 15 residues in the CDR3. CDR3 loop: CASSEVRSSAYEQYF. DNA for the CDR3: TGTGCCAGCAGTGAAGTTCGGTCTTCGGCCTACGAGCAGTACTTC.

This clone was counted a single time. V and J are TRBV18 and TRBJ2-3; 12 bases line up with TRBD1. The CDR3 is made up of 15 amino acids. The V gene end was trimmed by 5 bases and the J gene end by 6 bases; junction bases not matched to a gene: 6. Germline V gives CDR1 KGHSH, CDR2 LQKENI. Written as DNA, the CDR3 is TGTGCCAGCTCATTCGGGACAGGGGGCTTGGATACGCAGTATTTT. This gives the protein CASSFGTGGLDTQYF.

This chain joins TRBV28 and TRBJ1-1, with D tentatively TRBD1 (6 bases). This CDR3 contains 15 residues. The germline V and J ends were trimmed by 7 bases and 5 bases, with 20 bases remaining between them. The germline gives CDR1 MDHEN, CDR2 SYDVKM. The CDR3 reads CASTQGGGAGTEAFF. CDR3 DNA: TGTGCCAGCACCCAAGGGGGGGGCGCTGGTACTGAAGCTTTCTTT. Filled out from reference TRBV28 and TRBJ1-1, the complete variable domain reads DVKVTQSSRYLVKRTGEKVFLECVQDMDHENMFWYRQDPGLGLRLIYFSYDVKMKEKGDIPEGYSVSREKKERFSLILESASTNQTSMYLCASTQGGGAGTEAFFGQGTRLTVV.

This sequence joins TRBV5-1 and TRBJ2-7, with 9 bases aligning to TRBD1. The CDR3 loop spans 15 amino acids. V shed 3 bases and J 2 bases; nucleotides not matched to a gene: 6. Germline V CDR1 and CDR2: SGHRS, YFSETQ. The CDR3 sequence: CASSSTGTGTYEQYF. The CDR3 bases are TGCGCCAGCAGCTCGACTGGGACAGGGACCTACGAGCAGTACTTC.

V usage is TRBV19 and J usage is TRBJ1-2, with a tentative D call TRBD1 (6 bases). The V end lost 6 bases, the J end lost 5 bases, and 10 bases lay between the germline ends. Per germline, CDR1 LNHDA and CDR2 SQIVND (reference sequence). The CDR3 consists of 12 residues. The CDR3 bases are TGTGCCAGTAGAGGGCAGGGGTATGGCTACACCTTC. Translating it yields CASRGQGYGYTF. Filled out from reference TRBV19 and TRBJ1-2, the complete variable domain reads DGGITQSPKYLFRKEGQNVTLSCEQNLNHDAMYWYRQDPGQGLRLIYYSQIVNDFQKGDIAEGYSVSREKKESFPLTVTSAQKNPTAFYLCASRGQGYGYTFGSGTRLTVV.